This TCR beta chain came from a study of T cells in Graves' hyperthyroidism and ophthalmopathy. The study, taken as a whole, reports: Ophthalmopathy could be told apart from stable hyperthyroidism with a 13 V-J model.

RNA transcripts gave rise to amplified TCR beta CDR3 regions. Researchers ran a first-round RT-PCR on the TCR CDR3 using the HTBI primer set. TCRdb re-called the multiplex PCR reads through MiXCR, storing one row per CDR3 protein. The sample has 500,000 to 600,000 distinct CDR3 sequences, about 43% seen once; the top ten hold about 8.3%. Of note for this clonotype: Its cognate antigen is unknown.

V shed 5 bases and J 12 bases; nucleotides not matched to a gene: 1. The CDR3 runs to 10 residues. Germline V gives CDR1 MNHNS, CDR2 SASEGT. The sequenced sample was peripheral blood or thyroid tissue (not recorded which). The gene calls are TRBV6-1 and TRBJ1-2; TRBD1 matches 9 bases. The receptor's source is a woman between 18 and 29 years old with Graves' hyperthyroidism. The chain's CDR3 is CASSYRGHTF. The CDR3 coding sequence is TGTGCCAGCAGTTACAGGGGGCACACCTTC.